These 32 T cell receptor beta chains were all obtained from the same sample, sequenced in a study of CD8 T cells in Susac syndrome. cDNA came from about 0.51 to 1 ug RNA primed by random hexamers. From the immunoSEQ multiplex PCR reads, TCRdb called clonotypes with MiXCR, one entry per CDR3 protein. The data show about 150,000 distinct CDR3 sequences, roughly 96% seen once. The specimen was CD8+ T cells from PBMCs. These receptors all stem from a human donor with multiple sclerosis.

The V gene is TRBV7-9, the J gene TRBJ2-7; TRBD1 or TRBD2 may be the D gene (6 bases each). Germline CDR1 SEHNR, CDR2 FQNEAQ (reference sequence). The CDR3 spans 17 residues. V dropped 2 bases and J dropped 3 bases, with 20 bases sitting between them. The CDR3 nucleotides read TGTGCCAGCAGCTTATGGATCGGGAGACAGGTTGACTACGAGCAGTACTTC. Translating gives CASSLWIGRQVDYEQYF. Using reference TRBV7-9 and TRBJ2-7 for the parts outside the CDR3, the full variable domain is DTGVSQNPRHKITKRGQNVTFRCDPISEHNRLYWYRQTLGQGPEFLTYFQNEAQLEKSRLLSDRFSAERPKGSFSTLEIQRTEQGDSAMYLCASSLWIGRQVDYEQYFGPGTRLTVT.

The chain joins TRBV6-9 to TRBJ1-5; D uncertain. The germline V gene encodes CDR1 MNHGY and CDR2 SVAAGI. The length of the CDR3 is 10 residues. This CDR3 reads CAATGQPQHF. CDR3 coding DNA: TGTGCGGCGACGGGCCAGCCCCAGCATTTT.

This clonotype has only one observation. The chain joins TRBV20-1 to TRBJ1-4; D gene uncertain. Germline CDR1 DFQATT, CDR2 SNEGSKA (reference sequence). The V and J ends lost 0 bases and 4 bases respectively, with 12 bases between them. The CDR3 extends over 15 amino acids. The CDR3 DNA reads TGCAGTGCTAGAGACCTGGAGGGTAGTAATGAAAAACTGTTTTTT. Its translation is CSARDLEGSNEKLFF.

In its sample, this clonotype was seen a few times. V gene TRBV7-2 combines with J gene TRBJ2-1; D possibly uses TRBD1 or TRBD2 (5 bases each). Germline-derived CDR1 and CDR2 are SGHTA and FQGNSA. V lost 0 bases and J 9 bases, leaving 6 bases between the germline ends. The length of the CDR3 is 12 residues. CDR3 sequence: CASSLAGGEQFF. The CDR3 DNA reads as TGTGCCAGCAGCTTAGCTGGGGGTGAGCAGTTCTTC.

The gene calls are TRBV23-1 and TRBJ2-2; D is uncertain. TRBV23-1 is annotated as an ORF whose role is uncertain. The CDR3 extends over 13 amino acids. Trimming took 9 bases from V and 1 from J, leaving 9 bases between them. Written as DNA, the CDR3 is TGCGCCAGACCCGGTGGGAACACCGGGGAGCTGTTTTTT. This translates into CARPGGNTGELFF.

This chain joins TRBV7-9 and TRBJ2-7; the D is unclear. The V and J ends lost 5 bases and 0 bases respectively, with 8 bases between them. This CDR3 spans 13 amino acids. Per germline, CDR1 SEHNR and CDR2 FQNEAQ (reference sequence). CDR3 sequence reads: CASSPAGSYEQYF. Here the CDR3 DNA reads TGTGCCAGCAGCCCCGCAGGCTCCTACGAGCAGTACTTC.

The V gene is TRBV27, the J gene TRBJ2-3, with unresolved D. CDR1 and CDR2 from the germline V gene are MNHEY and SMNVEV (reference sequence). The length of the CDR3 is 15 residues. V lost 0 bases, J lost 0 bases, and 7 bases lay in between. CDR3 loop: CASSLSYSSTDTQYF. Written as DNA, the CDR3 is TGTGCCAGCAGTTTATCATATTCGAGCACAGATACGCAGTATTTT.

The V call is TRBV9, the J call TRBJ2-3; a possible D gene is TRBD2 (7 bases). Germline V CDR1 and CDR2: SGDLS, YYNGEE. This CDR3 is built from 15 residues. Trimming cost V 0 bases and J 5 bases, with 13 bases left between them. CDR3 protein: CASSVAGGGGDTQYF. In nucleotides, the CDR3 is TGTGCCAGCAGCGTAGCGGGGGGCGGGGGAGATACGCAGTATTTT. Full variable domain (missing parts from reference TRBV9 and TRBJ2-3): DSGVTQTPKHLITATGQRVTLRCSPRSGDLSVYWYQQSLDQGLQFLIQYYNGEERAKGNILERFSAQQFPDLHSELNLSSLELGDSALYFCASSVAGGGGDTQYFGPGTRLTVL.

The gene calls are TRBV20-1 and TRBJ1-4; D is uncertain. Trimming removed 5 bases from V and 12 bases from J, with 19 bases in between. The CDR3 is 13 residues long. Germline V CDR1 and CDR2: DFQATT, SNEGSKA (reference sequence). CDR3 nucleotide sequence: TGCAGTGCTGCCCGGACCGAAATCGGGGAACTGTTTTTT. Translation: CSAARTEIGELFF.

The genes are TRBV9 and TRBJ2-1; 10 nucleotides line up with TRBD1. Losses at the gene ends were 4 bases for V and 3 bases for J; bases not matched to a gene: 10. Germline CDR1 reads SGDLS; CDR2 reads YYNGEE. The CDR3 contains 17 residues. CDR3 nucleotide sequence: TGTGCCAGCAGCACCCGGATGACAGGGGGCGACTACAATGAGCAGTTCTTC. Protein sequence: CASSTRMTGGDYNEQFF.

This chain uses TRBV6-2 or TRBV6-3 with TRBJ2-7, with a tentative D call TRBD1 (5 bases). The ends were cut back, 5 bases at V and 3 bases at J, with 14 bases in the middle. CDR1 and CDR2 (germline): MNHEY, SVGEGT. This CDR3 is 14 amino acids long. For the CDR3, the DNA is TGTGCCAGCAGTACCACAGGACGGCACTACGAGCAGTACGTC. Translating gives CASSTTGRHYEQYV.

The CDR3 sequence is CSASEPASGTYQETQYF. CDR3 coding DNA: TGCAGTGCTAGTGAGCCCGCCAGCGGAACGTACCAAGAGACCCAGTACTTC. The J gene is TRBJ2-5, the V gene TRBV20-1; the D gene is possibly TRBD2 (5 bases). CDR3 size: 17 residues. The V end was cut by 3 bases, the J end by 0 bases, with 20 bases between. CDR1 is DFQATT and CDR2 is SNEGSKA in the germline V gene (reference sequence).

The rearrangement links TRBV29-1 to TRBJ1-2, with TRBD1 identical over 8 bases. J was trimmed by 8 bases and V by 6 bases; bases with no gene match: 2. The germline V gene encodes CDR1 SQVTM and CDR2 ANQGSEA. The CDR3 sequence is 10 residues long. In nucleotides, the CDR3 is TGCAGCGTCGACAGGGGCGGCTACACCTTC. Translated: CSVDRGGYTF.

This sequence joins TRBV20-1 and TRBJ1-2; D is undetermined. CDR1 is DFQATT, CDR2 SNEGSKA, per germline (reference sequence). Trimming cost V 6 bases and J 4 bases, with 15 bases left between them. The CDR3 is 13 amino acids. The CDR3 spells CSAAQASGYGYTF. The CDR3 DNA is TGCAGTGCGGCTCAAGCTTCAGGCTATGGCTACACCTTC.

The chain joins TRBV20-1 to TRBJ2-2; 8 bases map to TRBD2. The CDR3 extends over 16 amino acids. V gave up 2 bases and J gave up 4 bases; unmatched junction bases: 9. Germline lookup yields CDR1 DFQATT and CDR2 SNEGSKA (reference sequence). The CDR3 loop reads CSARTTGGPSTGELFF. For the CDR3, the DNA is TGCAGTGCTAGAACCACGGGGGGGCCTAGCACCGGGGAGCTGTTTTTT.

The chain employs TRBV30 and TRBJ1-5; TRBD1 might be the D (5 bases). The CDR3 covers 13 residues. Germline V lookup: CDR1 GTSNPN, CDR2 SVGIG (reference sequence). V shed 0 bases and J shed 7 bases, with 10 bases lying between them. The CDR3 bases are TGTGCCTGGAGTGTTGAGGGGCGACAGCCCCAGCATTTT. It specifies CAWSVEGRQPQHF.

The rearrangement joins TRBV5-6 to TRBJ2-7; D is unresolved. The germline V gene encodes CDR1 SGHDT and CDR2 YYEEEE. The CDR3 has 13 residues. V was trimmed by 4 bases and J by 6 bases, leaving 14 bases between them. The chain's CDR3 is CASSKPSWAEQYV. The CDR3, as DNA: TGTGCCAGCAGCAAGCCGTCGTGGGCCGAGCAGTACGTC.

The chain carries TRBV7-8 and TRBJ1-2, with D possibly TRBD1 on 6 matching bases. The germline V and J ends were trimmed by 5 bases and 0 bases, with 16 bases remaining between them. The CDR3 sequence is 16 residues long. Germline V CDR1 and CDR2: SGHVS, FQNEAQ. The DNA of the CDR3 is TGTGCCAGCAGCCACTCTTTCGGACAGTCTAACTATGGCTACACCTTC. Protein sequence: CASSHSFGQSNYGYTF.

This clonotype was recorded a few times. The gene calls are TRBV30 and TRBJ2-7; D gene unclear. This CDR3 spans 15 amino acids. The germline V gene has CDR1 GTSNPN and CDR2 SVGIG (reference sequence). Trimming shortened V by 6 bases and J by 2 bases, and 20 bases separated the two germline ends. This chain's CDR3 is CACSPLSLYPYEQYV. The CDR3 coding sequence is TGTGCCTGTTCCCCCCTATCACTCTACCCCTACGAGCAGTACGTC.

The CDR3 DNA follows: TGTGCCAGCAGCCCCCCATTAGCGGGGGGGAAGGAGACCCAGTACTTC. Its translation is CASSPPLAGGKETQYF. This rearrangement joins TRBV7-9 to TRBJ2-5, with 11 positions matching TRBD2. This CDR3 spans 16 amino acids. Germline CDR1 SEHNR, CDR2 FQNEAQ (reference sequence). V shed 5 bases, J shed 5 bases, and the junction held 10 bases outside the gene matches.

CDR3 in amino acids: CATSRDGGTASYEQYV. CDR3 nucleotides: TGTGCCACCAGCAGAGATGGGGGAACGGCTTCCTACGAGCAGTACGTC. The rearrangement uses TRBV15 and TRBJ2-7, with D possibly being TRBD1 or TRBD2 (5 bases each). This CDR3 is 16 amino acids long. Germline V gene lookup returns CDR1 LNHNV and CDR2 YYDKDF (reference sequence). The V and J ends lost 0 bases and 1 base respectively, with 13 bases between them.

The CDR3 sequence: CASGLGFPAPNYGYTF. The CDR3 DNA follows: TGTGCTAGTGGTTTGGGATTCCCGGCCCCGAACTATGGCTACACCTTC. V usage is TRBV12-5 and J usage is TRBJ1-2; D not resolved. The CDR3 is made up of 16 amino acids. Trimming cost V 1 base and J 2 bases, with 14 bases left between them. Germline V CDR1 and CDR2: LGHNT, FRNRAP.

This sequence joins TRBV15 and TRBJ2-1; D not resolved. Germline-derived CDR1 and CDR2 are LNHNV and YYDKDF (reference sequence). This CDR3 is 14 amino acids long. The germline V and J ends were trimmed by 8 bases and 0 bases, with 11 bases remaining between them. The CDR3 nucleotides read TGTGCCACCGGAAGTAGATTCTCCTACAATGAGCAGTTCTTC. Its protein is CATGSRFSYNEQFF.

This clonotype was observed once. The rearrangement joins TRBV29-1 to TRBJ2-7; D is possibly TRBD1 (6 bases). Germline assignment: CDR1 SQVTM and CDR2 ANQGSEA. The CDR3 has 12 amino acids. V gave up 6 bases and J gave up 7 bases, with 16 bases separating them. The CDR3 sequence is CSVGSGTLEQYF. CDR3 nucleotide sequence: TGCAGCGTGGGGTCCGGGACACTGGAGCAGTACTTC.

The genes are TRBV29-1 and TRBJ1-2; TRBD1 matches 8 bases. The germline CDR1 and CDR2 sequences are SQVTM and ANQGSEA. V lost 6 bases to trimming and J lost 8 bases; unmatched junction nucleotides: 8. This CDR3 has 12 residues. The CDR3 reads CSVPWTGHGYTF. Here the CDR3 DNA reads TGCAGCGTGCCCTGGACAGGGCACGGCTACACCTTC.

The rearrangement joins TRBV12-3 or TRBV12-4 to TRBJ2-1; D gene unclear. This CDR3 spans 13 amino acids. V shed 5 bases and J shed 4 bases, with 9 bases lying between them. This CDR3 reads CASSDIRYNEQFF. For the CDR3, the DNA is TGTGCCAGCAGTGATATACGGTACAATGAGCAGTTCTTC.

This chain joins TRBV12-3 or TRBV12-4 and TRBJ2-3; 7 bases are shared with TRBD2. J was trimmed by 4 bases and V by 6 bases; bases with no gene match: 10. The CDR3 spans 15 residues. CDR3: CASSLERGRADTQYF. The CDR3 bases are TGTGCCAGCAGCCTGGAGCGGGGTAGGGCAGATACGCAGTATTTT.

This chain uses TRBV12-3 or TRBV12-4 with TRBJ2-7, with D tentatively TRBD1 (6 bases). This CDR3 is 14 amino acids long. Between the trimmed V and J ends, which lost 6 bases and 0 bases, there was a span of 12 bases. CDR3 sequence (DNA): TGTGCCAGCAGCTCAGGGGCAGGCTCCTACGAGCAGTACTTC. It yields the protein CASSSGAGSYEQYF.

J is TRBJ2-3 and V is TRBV9, with TRBD2 identical over 8 bases. The CDR3 consists of 15 residues. Looked up from germline, CDR1 is SGDLS and CDR2 is YYNGEE. V was clipped by 8 bases and J by 2 bases; unmatched bases: 10. CDR3 protein: CASNPAGAYTDTQYF. In nucleotides, the CDR3 is TGTGCCAGTAACCCAGCGGGGGCCTACACAGATACGCAGTATTTT.

This chain uses TRBV20-1 with TRBJ2-1, with TRBD1 identical over 7 bases. Germline V gene sequence: CDR1 DFQATT, CDR2 SNEGSKA (reference sequence). The CDR3 sequence is 18 residues long. Trimming took 1 base from V and 3 from J; bases not matched to a gene: 15. CDR3 region: CSARGDRRSTNIYNEQFF. In DNA form, the CDR3 reads TGCAGTGCTAGAGGGGACAGAAGGTCGACCAACATCTACAATGAGCAGTTCTTC.

The rearrangement links TRBV7-9 to TRBJ2-7; possibly TRBD1 for D (6 bases). The V and J ends lost 1 base and 2 bases respectively, with 9 bases between them. The CDR3 has 14 residues. Germline values: CDR1 SEHNR, CDR2 FQNEAQ (reference sequence). CDR3 residues: CASSLVGATYEQYF. CDR3 in DNA: TGTGCCAGCAGCTTAGTGGGGGCTACCTACGAGCAGTACTTC.

V and J are TRBV12-3 or TRBV12-4 and TRBJ2-5, with D hard to call. Deletions cut 7 bases from V and 1 base from J, with 10 bases between. The CDR3 consists of 13 residues. CDR3 amino acids: CASTLSTQETQYF. CDR3 sequence (DNA): TGTGCCAGCACCCTGAGTACCCAAGAGACCCAGTACTTC.